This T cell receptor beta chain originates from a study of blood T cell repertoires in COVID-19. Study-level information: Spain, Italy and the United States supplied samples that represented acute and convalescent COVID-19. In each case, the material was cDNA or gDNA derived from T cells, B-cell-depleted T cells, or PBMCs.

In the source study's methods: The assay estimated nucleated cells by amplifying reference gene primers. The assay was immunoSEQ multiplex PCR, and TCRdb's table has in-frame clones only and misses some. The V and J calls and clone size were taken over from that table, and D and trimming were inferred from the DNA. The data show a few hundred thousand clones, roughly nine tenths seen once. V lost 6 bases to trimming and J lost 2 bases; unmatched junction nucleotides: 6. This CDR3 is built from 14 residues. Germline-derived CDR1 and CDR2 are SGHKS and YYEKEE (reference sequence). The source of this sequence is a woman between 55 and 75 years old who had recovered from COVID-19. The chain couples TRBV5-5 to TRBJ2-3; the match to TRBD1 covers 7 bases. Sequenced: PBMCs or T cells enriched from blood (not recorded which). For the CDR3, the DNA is TGTGCCAGCACGCAGACAGGGATCACAGATACGCAGTATTTT. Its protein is CASTQTGITDTQYF.